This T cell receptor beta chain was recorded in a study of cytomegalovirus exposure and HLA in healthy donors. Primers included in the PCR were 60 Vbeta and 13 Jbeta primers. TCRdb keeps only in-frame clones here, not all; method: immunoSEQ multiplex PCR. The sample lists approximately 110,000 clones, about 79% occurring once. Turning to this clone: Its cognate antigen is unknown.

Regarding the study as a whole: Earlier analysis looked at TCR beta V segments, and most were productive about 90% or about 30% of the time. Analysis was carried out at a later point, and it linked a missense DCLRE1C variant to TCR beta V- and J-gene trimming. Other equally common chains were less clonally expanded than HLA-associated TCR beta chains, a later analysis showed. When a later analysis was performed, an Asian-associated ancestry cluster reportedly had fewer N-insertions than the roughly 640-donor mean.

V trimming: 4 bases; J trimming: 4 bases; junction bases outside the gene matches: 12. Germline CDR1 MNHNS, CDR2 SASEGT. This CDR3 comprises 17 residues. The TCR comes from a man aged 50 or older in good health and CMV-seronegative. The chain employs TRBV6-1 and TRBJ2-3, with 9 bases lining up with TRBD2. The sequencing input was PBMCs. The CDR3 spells CASSVERGASYSDTQYF. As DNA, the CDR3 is TGTGCCAGCAGTGTCGAGCGGGGGGCGTCCTATTCAGATACGCAGTATTTT.